Listed here is a single TCR beta chain. Its target antigen remains unknown. No much larger clone is present one base from it, and per-base qualities are unavailable. For sequencing of the TCRbeta CDR3 region, genomic DNA was extracted from the sorted cells. TCRbeta CDR3 regions were sequenced using the immunoSEQ Assay. The table comes from immuneACCESS by way of TCRdb, which keeps in-frame sequences with V and J called. Part of the clones is missing from these tables; in studies checked, under half for an unresolved V gene and the rest for unknown reasons. This sample lists about 90,000 clones; about nine tenths were detected once. About 7.2% of the sample lies in the top ten. This sample is part of a study of OX40 agonist ivuxolimab in advanced cancers. Study-level background: Ivuxolimab was an agonistic, fully human IgG2 monoclonal antibody directed against OX40 (CD134), a costimulatory receptor. Intravenous ivuxolimab was administered to patients every 2 weeks at six dose levels: 0.01, 0.1, 0.3, 1.5, 3 and 10 mg/kg. Among the roughly 52 dose-escalation patients, 19 had hepatocellular carcinoma, 15 or so melanoma, 9 renal cell carcinoma and 9 head and neck cancer. In the dose-escalation cohort, roughly four fifths of patients were male, and the mean age was approximately 64 years, with a range of 23 to 79. Prior anti-PD-1, anti-PD-L1 or anti-CTLA-4 therapy was permitted, and approximately 42% of dose-escalation patients had received checkpoint inhibitors. Partial responses occurred in three dose-escalation patients, of whom one had hepatocellular carcinoma and two had cutaneous melanoma. The purpose of peripheral TCRbeta sequencing was to test whether ivuxolimab changed TCR sequence diversity and led to clonal T-cell expansion. The paper covers the monotherapy dose-escalation part of the phase I ivuxolimab trial, which included N ≈ 50 patients.

Findings and caveats that apply to the study as a whole: Low levels of normalized T-cell clonal expansion were also seen in some patients who did not respond. After ivuxolimab, more expanded clones were found on average in CD8+ T cells than in CD4+ T cells. In partial responders in the 0.1-3.0 mg/kg groups, normalized peripheral clonal expansion was found to be among the lowest, especially among CD8+ T cells. The antigen specificity of the clonally expanded peripheral T cells was not determined. At doses from 0.1 to 3.0 mg/kg, clonal expansion was seen in both CD4+ and CD8+ blood T cells between baseline and week 6.

Deletion took 2 bases off V and 4 bases off J, with a span of 6 bases between the germline ends. The germline V gene gives CDR1 as KGHSH and CDR2 as LQKENI. The cysteine opens and the phenylalanine closes a CDR3 of 12 amino acids. Of all the DNA, just the CDR3 is kept, 36 bases in frame from base 1. The trial excluded patients who had a history of autoimmune disease or who were on systemic immunosuppression. In every dose cohort, peripheral blood was drawn for TCR sequencing at baseline, cycle 4 day 1, and cycle 7 day 1. The samples were taken from a phase I, first-in-human, multicenter, open-label dose-escalation trial of ivuxolimab. Adults with locally advanced or metastatic head and neck squamous cell, hepatocellular, melanoma or renal cell carcinoma were enrolled in the trial. Before TCR sequencing, CD4+ and CD8+ T cells were separately sorted from peripheral blood.

The sequence links TRBV18 to TRBJ2-7, with no reliable assignment of the D segment. The receptor comes from an adult with an advanced solid tumor such as melanoma, head and neck, liver or kidney cancer. The sample consisted of CD4+ or CD8+ T cells sorted from blood, taken in a trial of the OX40 agonist ivuxolimab. Here is the DNA: TGTGCCAGCTCACCAGGAGTTTACGAGCAGTACTTC. Its translation reads: CASSPGVYEQYF.